The source of this TCR beta chain is a study of shared clonotypes between healthy human individuals. About the study: The study drew on two women and three men aged 18 to 49 as donors. Study findings and constraints: Clonotype sharing across several donors was observed for around 4.5% of naive CD4 clonotypes.

To note about this clone: The antigen is undetermined.

TCRdb's copy holds only in-frame clones and misses some; the assay was immunoSEQ multiplex PCR. The sample lists 780,000 or so clones; 72% were seen once. The TCR originated in a woman in her 30s in good health. Sequencing was carried out using memory CD4+ T cells sorted from blood. Subset in this sample: CD45RA-negative fraction.

CDR3 DNA: TGTGCCAGCAGTTTAGGTGGACAGGCCCTGTCTGGAAACACCATATATTTT. This encodes CASSLGGQALSGNTIYF. This chain joins TRBV28 and TRBJ1-3; 7 positions agree with TRBD1. The junction had 8 bases not matched to a gene; V was cut back by 2 bases and J by 1 base. Germline V gives CDR1 MDHEN, CDR2 SYDVKM. This CDR3 is 17 amino acids long.